Listed below are T cell receptor beta chains from one sample, sequenced in a study of blood T cell repertoires in COVID-19. Libraries were prepared by immunoSEQ multiplex PCR; TCRdb keeps only in-frame clonotypes and omits some of them. Of over 150,000 clones listed, about nine tenths are singletons. What was sequenced was peripheral blood. These receptors all come from a man between 18 and 35 years old who had recovered from COVID-19. The CDR3 runs from the conserved cysteine through the conserved F or W. A D gene is named only where the DNA matches it firmly. Rows may omit the clone size; those that give it use once, few, many or a size class.

CDR3 length: 16; J gene: TRBJ2-3; D gene: .; V gene: TRBV4-3; clone size: .; CDR3 DNA: TGCGCCAGCAGCGAGGTTGGCGGGTCCCCCACAGATACGCAGTATTTT; CDR3 protein: CASSEVGGSPTDTQYF
CDR3 length: 16; J gene: TRBJ2-3; D gene: .; V gene: TRBV4-3; clone size: .; CDR3 DNA: TGCGCCAGCAGCCCCGGCTGGACGGGAGACACAGATACGCAGTATTTT; CDR3 protein: CASSPGWTGDTDTQYF
CDR3 length: 13; J gene: TRBJ2-7; D gene: TRBD1; V gene: TRBV28; clone size: .; CDR3 DNA: TGTGCCAGCCGCAGAGACAGGGTTGACGAGCAGTACTTC; CDR3 protein: CASRRDRVDEQYF
CDR3 length: 15; J gene: TRBJ1-2; D gene: TRBD1; V gene: TRBV7-8; clone size: few; CDR3 DNA: TGTGCCAGCAGCCGCGGACAGGGGGCCCTTTCTGGCTACACCTTC; CDR3 protein: CASSRGQGALSGYTF
CDR3 length: 14; J gene: TRBJ2-3; D gene: .; V gene: TRBV29-1; clone size: .; CDR3 DNA: TGCAGCGTTGCCCGGCTAGTTGGTGGAGATACGCAGTATTTT; CDR3 protein: CSVARLVGGDTQYF
CDR3 length: 14; J gene: TRBJ2-7; D gene: .; V gene: TRBV4-1; clone size: .; CDR3 DNA: TGCGCCAGCAGCCAAGTTGACGGACTCTACGAGCAGTACTTC; CDR3 protein: CASSQVDGLYEQYF
CDR3 length: 17; J gene: TRBJ1-3; D gene: .; V gene: TRBV5-6; clone size: .; CDR3 DNA: TGTGCCAGCAGCTTGTTTTACAGGCCGGGCGCTGGAAACACCATATATTTT; CDR3 protein: CASSLFYRPGAGNTIYF
CDR3 length: 14; J gene: TRBJ2-3; D gene: .; V gene: TRBV27; clone size: .; CDR3 DNA: TGTGCCAGCAGTCCACGGGACACCACAGATACGCAGTATTTT; CDR3 protein: CASSPRDTTDTQYF
CDR3 length: 16; J gene: TRBJ2-2; D gene: TRBD2; V gene: TRBV5-1; clone size: .; CDR3 DNA: TGCGCCAGCAGCTTGGGACTAGCGGAGGACACCGGGGGGCTGTTTTTT; CDR3 protein: CASSLGLAEDTGGLFF
CDR3 length: 14; J gene: TRBJ2-7; D gene: TRBD1; V gene: TRBV7-3; clone size: once; CDR3 DNA: TGTGCCAGCAGCCGGGGACAGGAATCCTACGAGCAGTACTTC; CDR3 protein: CASSRGQESYEQYF
CDR3 length: 15; J gene: TRBJ2-7; D gene: TRBD2; V gene: TRBV3-1/TRBV3-2; clone size: .; CDR3 DNA: TGTGCCAGCAGCCCCACCTCGGGAGGGGGCTACGAGCAGTACTTC; CDR3 protein: CASSPTSGGGYEQYF
CDR3 length: 14; J gene: TRBJ1-2; D gene: TRBD1; V gene: TRBV11-3; clone size: .; CDR3 DNA: TGTGCCAGCAGCTCTGGACAGGGGAACTATGGCTACACCTTC; CDR3 protein: CASSSGQGNYGYTF
CDR3 length: 12; J gene: TRBJ1-2; D gene: .; V gene: TRBV12-5; clone size: .; CDR3 DNA: TGTGCTAGTGGTTTGGCGGGATCTGGCTACACCTTC; CDR3 protein: CASGLAGSGYTF
CDR3 length: 15; J gene: TRBJ1-5; D gene: .; V gene: TRBV28; clone size: few; CDR3 DNA: TGTGCCAGCAGTTTGCACGGGTATAGCAATCAGCCCCAGCATTTT; CDR3 protein: CASSLHGYSNQPQHF
CDR3 length: 16; J gene: TRBJ2-1; D gene: .; V gene: TRBV9; clone size: few; CDR3 DNA: TGTGCCAGCAGCGTAGGGTCTCGGGCTAGCGCCGATGAGCAGTTCTTC; CDR3 protein: CASSVGSRASADEQFF
CDR3 length: 14; J gene: TRBJ1-5; D gene: TRBD1; V gene: TRBV6-6; clone size: few; CDR3 DNA: TGTGCCAGCAGCCGACAGGGGGCTGAACAGCCCCAGCATTTT; CDR3 protein: CASSRQGAEQPQHF
CDR3 length: 13; J gene: TRBJ2-7; D gene: TRBD1; V gene: TRBV14; clone size: .; CDR3 DNA: TGTGCCAGCAGCCCGGACAGGGGCCTAGAGCAGTACTTC; CDR3 protein: CASSPDRGLEQYF
CDR3 length: 14; J gene: TRBJ2-3; D gene: .; V gene: TRBV5-1; clone size: .; CDR3 DNA: TGCGCCAGCGCCCCGTTGACAGTCACAGATACGCAGTATTTT; CDR3 protein: CASAPLTVTDTQYF
CDR3 length: 14; J gene: TRBJ2-7; D gene: TRBD2; V gene: TRBV6-1; clone size: .; CDR3 DNA: TGTGCCAGCAGTGACGGACTAGCGGGAGCCGAGCAGTACTTC; CDR3 protein: CASSDGLAGAEQYF
CDR3 length: 13; J gene: TRBJ2-7; D gene: .; V gene: TRBV12-3/TRBV12-4; clone size: .; CDR3 DNA: TGTGCCAGCAGTTTATTCCTAGCGTACGAGCAGTACTTC; CDR3 protein: CASSLFLAYEQYF
CDR3 length: 16; J gene: TRBJ2-7; D gene: TRBD1; V gene: TRBV5-1; clone size: .; CDR3 DNA: TGCGCCAGCAGCTCTACTTCCGGGACAGGGGGCTACGAGCAGTACTTC; CDR3 protein: CASSSTSGTGGYEQYF
CDR3 length: 17; J gene: TRBJ1-3; D gene: TRBD1; V gene: TRBV6-6; clone size: .; CDR3 DNA: TGTGCCAGCAGTCTTAGCGCCGGGACAGGGGCTGGAAACACCATATATTTT; CDR3 protein: CASSLSAGTGAGNTIYF
CDR3 length: 16; J gene: TRBJ2-7; D gene: TRBD2; V gene: TRBV7-2; clone size: .; CDR3 DNA: TGTGCCAGCAGCTTGGGGACTAGCGGGTCGGCCTACGAGCAGTACTTC; CDR3 protein: CASSLGTSGSAYEQYF
CDR3 length: 12; J gene: TRBJ1-3; D gene: .; V gene: TRBV30; clone size: .; CDR3 DNA: TGTGCCTGGAATAGCGCTGGAAACACCATATATTTT; CDR3 protein: CAWNSAGNTIYF
CDR3 length: 19; J gene: TRBJ1-4; D gene: .; V gene: TRBV5-1; clone size: .; CDR3 DNA: TGCGCCAGCAGCTTGGAGTTTCGCCACCCCACGGCAACTAATGAAAAACTGTTTTTT; CDR3 protein: CASSLEFRHPTATNEKLFF